A single sample gave rise to the 13 T cell receptor beta chains below, sequenced in a study of identical twins. TCRdb reanalysed the 5' RACE reads using MiXCR and keeps one entry per CDR3 protein. Of 420,000 or so distinct CDR3 sequences in the sample, roughly 20% are singletons; the top ten hold 12%. The source material was naive T cells sorted from blood. Every receptor here comes from a man over 45 in good health.

The chain links TRBV20-1 to TRBJ1-6; D unclear. V was cut by 6 bases and J by 6 bases, with 12 bases left in between. This CDR3 is built from 13 residues. Germline CDR1 DFQATT, CDR2 SNEGSKA (reference sequence). The CDR3 protein is CSARTAVNSPLHF. CDR3 sequence (DNA): TGCAGTGCCAGGACCGCGGTTAATTCACCCCTCCACTTT.

Ten or more counts support this clonotype. The genes are TRBV9 and TRBJ2-2; D call uncertain. The CDR3 loop spans 12 amino acids. V shed 3 bases and J shed 5 bases, with 5 bases lying between them. Germline CDR1 and CDR2: SGDLS and YYNGEE. CDR3 in amino acids: CASSESTGELFF. DNA of the CDR3: TGTGCCAGCAGCGAGAGTACCGGGGAGCTGTTTTTT.

V gene TRBV20-1 combines with J gene TRBJ1-1; 7 bases line up with TRBD1. The trim removed 3 bases at V and 1 base at J, leaving 5 bases unmatched. Germline V CDR1 and CDR2: DFQATT, SNEGSKA (reference sequence). The CDR3 contains 14 residues. The CDR3 region has the DNA TGCAGTGCTAGTACGACAGGGCAGAACACTGAAGCTTTCTTT. Residues: CSASTTGQNTEAFF.

This clonotype was found many times. The V call is TRBV12-3 or TRBV12-4, the J call TRBJ2-1; 7 bases match TRBD2. This CDR3 spans 15 amino acids. V lost 6 bases to trimming and J lost 6 bases; unmatched junction nucleotides: 11. The DNA for the CDR3 is TGTGCCAGCAGCTCCTCTAGCGGTCTACGCAATGAGCAGTTCTTC. Amino acid sequence: CASSSSSGLRNEQFF.

This clonotype was seen a handful of times. The chain has TRBV6-2 or TRBV6-3 and TRBJ1-1; no definite D call. The length of the CDR3 is 13 residues. Per germline, CDR1 MNHEY and CDR2 SVGEGT. V lost 3 bases and J 1 base, leaving 6 bases between the germline ends. DNA for the CDR3: TGTGCCAGCAGTTATGTCCCGAACACTGAAGCTTTCTTT. Its translation: CASSYVPNTEAFF.

V usage is TRBV20-1 and J usage is TRBJ2-3; 8 bases agree with TRBD2. Looked up from germline, CDR1 is DFQATT and CDR2 is SNEGSKA (reference sequence). V shed 2 bases, J shed 4 bases, and the junction held 8 bases outside the gene matches. CDR3 size: 15 residues. CDR3 protein: CSARSGRGAADTQYF. CDR3 DNA sequence: TGCAGTGCTAGATCGGGGCGGGGGGCGGCAGATACGCAGTATTTT.

This clonotype was seen ten or more times. The chain employs TRBV30 and TRBJ2-1; TRBD1 aligns across 10 bases. The V gene end was trimmed by 4 bases and the J gene end by 4 bases; junction bases not matched to a gene: 7. The V gene's germline CDR1 is GTSNPN and CDR2 SVGIG (reference sequence). CDR3 size: 15 residues. The CDR3 sequence is CAWKPRQGAYNEQFF. The CDR3 DNA follows: TGTGCCTGGAAGCCCAGACAGGGGGCATACAATGAGCAGTTCTTC.

This clonotype was recorded many times. V and J are TRBV10-3 and TRBJ1-1, with D possibly being TRBD1 (5 bases). The germline CDR1 and CDR2 sequences are ENHRY and SYGVKD. The CDR3 sequence is 12 residues long. Trimming removed 10 bases at V and 3 bases at J, with 12 bases between. This chain's CDR3 is CATGALDTEAFF. CDR3 nucleotide sequence: TGTGCCACCGGGGCTTTGGACACTGAAGCTTTCTTT.

This clonotype was counted between two and nine times. This sequence joins TRBV29-1 and TRBJ2-6; TRBD1 matches 7 bases. The CDR3 length is 13 residues. Per the germline V gene, CDR1 is SQVTM and CDR2 is ANQGSEA. V shed 6 bases, J shed 6 bases, and the junction held 5 bases outside the gene matches. DNA of the CDR3: TGCAGCGTATCCGGGACAGAGGCCAACGTCCTGACTTTC. This sequence encodes CSVSGTEANVLTF. Full variable domain (missing parts from reference TRBV29-1 and TRBJ2-6): SAVISQKPSRDICQRGTSLTIQCQVDSQVTMMFWYRQQPGQSLTLIATANQGSEATYESGFVIDKFPISRPNLTFSTLTVSNMSPEDSSIYLCSVSGTEANVLTFGAGSRLTVL.

The chain links TRBV2 to TRBJ2-5; maybe TRBD2 (6 bases). The CDR3 covers 13 residues. Germline V CDR1 and CDR2: SNHLY, FYNNEI. The germline V and J ends were trimmed by 7 bases and 0 bases, with 9 bases remaining between them. The CDR3 sequence: CASKAGNQETQYF. The DNA of the CDR3 is TGTGCCAGCAAGGCGGGAAACCAAGAGACCCAGTACTTC.

This clonotype was observed at least ten times. The chain joins TRBV29-1 to TRBJ2-1; D is unclear. The ends were cut back, 7 bases at V and 7 bases at J, with 11 bases in the middle. There are 11 residues in the CDR3. Germline V gene lookup returns CDR1 SQVTM and CDR2 ANQGSEA. CDR3 protein: CSAARVNEQFF. The CDR3 nucleotides read TGCAGCGCCGCCCGGGTAAATGAGCAGTTCTTC.

J is TRBJ2-3 and V is TRBV7-9; 9 bases fit TRBD2. With 5 bases clipped from V and 0 bases from J, the junction kept 6 bases outside the gene matches. The CDR3 covers 16 residues. Germline V CDR1 and CDR2: SEHNR, FQNEAQ (reference sequence). This chain's CDR3 is CASSRPSGTSTDTQYF. CDR3 bases: TGTGCCAGCAGCCGCCCTAGCGGGACTAGCACAGATACGCAGTATTTT.

This clonotype was found a few times. The CDR3 spells CASSLHFGEQFF. DNA of the CDR3: TGCGCCAGCAGCCTACACTTTGGGGAGCAGTTCTTC. The V and J genes are TRBV4-1 and TRBJ2-1, with unresolved D. The CDR3 spans 12 residues. CDR1 is MGHRA and CDR2 is YSYEKL in the germline V gene. Deletions cut 4 bases from V and 10 bases from J, with 11 bases between.